Sequencing of this T cell receptor (beta chain) was carried out in a study of a mutant IDH1 vaccine in newly diagnosed glioma. On the study more broadly: Following radiotherapy alone, or alongside temozolomide cycles, vaccination was started after an interval of 4-6 weeks. Previous treatment comprised radiotherapy, temozolomide, or both, mostly both.

Germline CDR1 SNHLY, CDR2 FYNNEI. V was shortened by 5 bases and J by 6 bases, with 13 bases between the two germline ends. The CDR3 is 14 amino acids. TCRdb keeps only in-frame clones here, not all; method: immunoSEQ multiplex PCR. In the table there are 30,000 to 35,000 clones, roughly 87% of which are singletons. Time point specified: week 47, end of study. One vaccine dose held 300 ug of mutant IDH1 20-mer peptide and came with topical imiquimod. Weeks 1, 3, 5, 7, 11, 15, 19 and 23 were when patients received their eight vaccinations. Points on this clone: What it binds is not known.

The sequencing used PBMCs, collected from a glioma patient whose treatment included an IDH1 peptide vaccine. This receptor was obtained from a man aged 40-55 years with glioma. The chain carries TRBV2 and TRBJ1-4; TRBD1 is a possible D gene (5 bases). CDR3 region: CASSFLGGDEKLFF. The CDR3 DNA reads as TGTGCCAGCAGTTTTCTCGGAGGGGATGAAAAACTGTTTTTT.